The text below deals with one TCR beta chain. Source study methods: By means of reference gene primer amplification, nucleated cell counts were estimated. The assay was immunoSEQ multiplex PCR, and TCRdb's table has in-frame clones only and misses some. The DNA gave D and trimming, while V, J and clone size come from that table. Here the sample spans about 300,000 clones, around 87% being singletons. CDR3 length: 12 residues. V was shortened by 5 bases and J by 5 bases, with 9 bases between the two germline ends. Per germline, CDR1 LGHNT and CDR2 FRNRAP. The data were obtained in a study of blood T cell repertoires in COVID-19.

Input material: peripheral blood. The chain combines TRBV12-5 with TRBJ1-1, with a weak D call TRBD1 (5 bases). The sequence came from a woman in her thirties or forties who had recovered from COVID-19. CDR3 amino acids: CASGTGRTEAFF. As DNA, the CDR3 is TGTGCTAGTGGTACAGGACGGACTGAAGCTTTCTTT.